One and the same sample provided the 28 T cell receptor beta chains below, sequenced in a study of cytomegalovirus exposure and HLA in healthy donors. 13 Jbeta primers and 60 Vbeta primers were used for the PCR. The data were produced by immunoSEQ multiplex PCR, yet TCRdb's version contains in-frame clones alone and is incomplete. The sample carries 150,000 to 200,000 clones, around 84% recorded once. Sequenced material: PBMCs. The receptors were gathered from a woman in her 50s in good health and CMV-seropositive.

This rearrangement joins TRBV6-1 to TRBJ1-3; 12 positions agree with TRBD1. Per the germline V gene, CDR1 is MNHNS and CDR2 is SASEGT. The junction had 10 bases not matched to a gene; V was cut back by 4 bases and J by 0 bases. This CDR3 contains 19 residues. The CDR3 bases are TGTGCCAGCAGTGCGTACCGGGACAGGGGGCCCCGCTCTGGAAACACCATATATTTT. This translates into CASSAYRDRGPRSGNTIYF.

This chain uses TRBV4-2 with TRBJ1-1; TRBD1 matches 9 bases. The junction had 6 bases not matched to a gene; V was cut back by 5 bases and J by 5 bases. The CDR3 loop spans 14 amino acids. The V gene's germline CDR1 is LGHNA and CDR2 YNFKEQ. CDR3 coding DNA: TGTGCCAGCAGCTATACAGGGGGCATAACTGAAGCTTTCTTT. Translation: CASSYTGGITEAFF.

The CDR3 region has the DNA TGTGCCAGCAGCGTGGGGCTAGCGGGGGCTCGAGGAGATACGCAGTATTTT. Translated, it gives CASSVGLAGARGDTQYF. The chain employs TRBV9 and TRBJ2-3, with 10 positions matching TRBD2. Germline V gives CDR1 SGDLS, CDR2 YYNGEE. V lost 2 bases to trimming and J lost 5 bases; unmatched junction nucleotides: 11. This CDR3 has 17 residues.

This clone appeared once. The V and J genes are TRBV28 and TRBJ2-5, with a possible D match to TRBD2 (6 bases). The CDR3 runs to 12 residues. V dropped 10 bases and J dropped 3 bases, with 12 bases sitting between them. Per germline, CDR1 MDHEN and CDR2 SYDVKM. The CDR3 sequence is CATWDSKETQYF. The CDR3 DNA sequence: TGTGCCACCTGGGACTCAAAAGAGACCCAGTACTTC.

The chain combines TRBV5-6 with TRBJ2-5, with D maybe TRBD2 (5 bases). V lost 1 base and J 5 bases, leaving 9 bases between the germline ends. The germline gives CDR1 SGHDT, CDR2 YYEEEE. This CDR3 region has 13 residues. For the CDR3, the DNA is TGTGCCAGCAGCTTGATAGCGCGGGAGACCCAGTACTTC. Translated, it gives CASSLIARETQYF.

The genes are TRBV4-3 and TRBJ2-5, with D uncertain. The V gene lost 0 bases and the J gene lost 2 bases, with 7 bases spanning the gap. The germline gives CDR1 LGHNA, CDR2 YSLEER. CDR3 size: 14 residues. In nucleotides, the CDR3 is TGCGCCAGCAGCCAAGATGGGCAGCAAGAGACCCAGTACTTC. As protein: CASSQDGQQETQYF.

Points on this clone: The junction departs from germline at one end; a sequencing error may be responsible. The chain links TRBV7-2 to TRBJ1-6; D is uncertain. Germline lookup yields CDR1 SGHTA and CDR2 FQGNSA. The CDR3 length is 15 residues. Here the CDR3 reads CASSSAANYNSPLHF. The DNA of the CDR3 is TGTGCCAGCAGCTCCGCCGCCAACTATAATTCCCCCCTCCACTTT.

V usage is TRBV30 and J usage is TRBJ2-1; D not resolved. The V end lost 1 base, the J end lost 8 bases, and 18 bases lay between the germline ends. Looked up from germline, CDR1 is GTSNPN and CDR2 is SVGIG (reference sequence). This CDR3 has 15 residues. The CDR3 reads CAWSGAARRGDEQFF. CDR3 nucleotide sequence: TGTGCCTGGAGTGGAGCTGCTAGGCGAGGCGATGAGCAGTTCTTC.

To note about this clone: This sample also contains other DNA sequences that code for the same CDR3. J is TRBJ2-1 and V is TRBV18, with D perhaps matching TRBD1 (6 bases). This CDR3 comprises 13 residues. Germline CDR1 KGHSH, CDR2 LQKENI. V was trimmed by 3 bases and J by 4 bases, leaving 7 bases between them. This CDR3 is CASSPGQYNEQFF. CDR3 DNA: TGTGCCAGCTCACCTGGACAGTACAATGAGCAGTTCTTC. Drawing the rest from reference TRBV18 and TRBJ2-1, the complete variable domain is NAGVMQNPRHLVRRRGQEARLRCSPMKGHSHVYWYRQLPEEGLKFMVYLQKENIIDESGMPKERFSAEFPKEGPSILRIQQVVRGDSAAYFCASSPGQYNEQFFGPGTRLTVL.

This clone was observed a handful of times. The V call is TRBV9, the J call TRBJ2-2, with a tentative D call TRBD2 (6 bases). Germline loops: CDR1 SGDLS, CDR2 YYNGEE. V was clipped by 0 bases and J by 2 bases, with 8 bases between them. The CDR3 is 15 residues long. The CDR3 here is CASSVAGLNTGELFF. CDR3 coding DNA: TGTGCCAGCAGCGTAGCGGGACTTAACACCGGGGAGCTGTTTTTT.

The J gene is TRBJ2-5, the V gene TRBV11-3, with D maybe TRBD1 (5 bases). V was cut by 3 bases and J by 1 base, with 9 bases left in between. The CDR3 consists of 14 residues. CDR1 is SGHNT and CDR2 is YENEEA in the germline V gene. CDR3 residues: CASSFSGIQETQYF. Written as DNA, the CDR3 is TGTGCCAGCAGCTTTTCAGGGATCCAAGAGACCCAGTACTTC.

This rearrangement joins TRBV19 to TRBJ1-5; D is undetermined. Germline loops: CDR1 LNHDA, CDR2 SQIVND (reference sequence). The CDR3 sequence is 15 residues long. V shed 10 bases and J shed 0 bases, with 16 bases lying between them. The CDR3 region has the DNA TGTGCCACCACTAAGAGGGTCGATAGCAATCAGCCCCAGCATTTT. Translated, it gives CATTKRVDSNQPQHF.

In its sample, this clone was seen a few times. The chain uses TRBV2 and TRBJ1-6; tentatively, D is TRBD1 (5 bases). CDR3 length equals 13 residues. Germline CDR1 is SNHLY and CDR2 is FYNNEI. Deletions cut 7 bases from V and 9 bases from J, with 13 bases between. CDR3 sequence reads: CASIVGVGSPLHF. The CDR3 coding sequence is TGTGCCAGCATTGTAGGGGTTGGTTCACCCCTCCACTTT.

This clone was detected a few times. The chain is built from TRBV4-1 and TRBJ1-5, with D hard to call. V shed 1 base and J shed 0 bases, with 10 bases lying between them. The CDR3 loop spans 16 amino acids. The germline V gene has CDR1 MGHRA and CDR2 YSYEKL. This CDR3 reads CASSQAGQNSNQPQHF. The CDR3, as DNA: TGCGCCAGCAGCCAAGCTGGCCAGAATAGCAATCAGCCCCAGCATTTT.

Details on this clone: The junction departs from germline at one end; a sequencing error may be responsible. The rearrangement links TRBV5-1 to TRBJ2-3, with 7 bases identical to TRBD1. The CDR3 has 14 amino acids. Per germline, CDR1 SGHRS and CDR2 YFSETQ. The DNA for the CDR3 is TGTGCCAGCAGCACGGGACAGACTGCAGATACGCAGTATTTT. This sequence encodes CASSTGQTADTQYF.

This clone was recorded once. The chain has TRBV5-8 and TRBJ2-3; 9 positions match TRBD2. The CDR3 is 14 amino acids. After removal of 4 bases from V and 4 bases from J, the junction contained 4 bases not matched to a gene. The germline V gene has CDR1 SGHTS and CDR2 YDEGEE. The CDR3 DNA reads as TGTGCCAGCAGCCCGGGACTAGCCGCAGATACGCAGTATTTT. As protein: CASSPGLAADTQYF. Full variable domain (rest looked up from reference TRBV5-8 and TRBJ2-3): EAGVTQSPTHLIKTRGQQATLRCSPISGHTSVYWYQQALGLGLQFLLWYDEGEERNRGNFPPRFSGRQFPNYSSELNVNALELEDSALYLCASSPGLAADTQYFGPGTRLTVL.

The J gene is TRBJ1-2, the V gene TRBV11-2; D not resolved. CDR3 length equals 16 residues. Per germline, CDR1 SGHAT and CDR2 FQNNGV. Trimming removed 5 bases at V and 1 base at J, with 17 bases between. CDR3 nucleotides: TGTGCCAGCAGCCCACAGATGGGAGTCTTTAACTATGGCTACACCTTC. Encoded protein: CASSPQMGVFNYGYTF.

The chain combines TRBV19 with TRBJ2-5, with 8 positions matching TRBD1. The V gene's germline CDR1 is LNHDA and CDR2 SQIVND (reference sequence). The CDR3 extends over 13 amino acids. The trim removed 7 bases at V and 2 bases at J, leaving 3 bases unmatched. CDR3 residues: CASNYRGQETQYF. In nucleotides, the CDR3 is TGTGCCAGTAATTACAGGGGGCAAGAGACCCAGTACTTC.

The chain links TRBV13 to TRBJ2-2; 7 bases are shared with TRBD1. There are 15 residues in the CDR3. CDR1 and CDR2 from the germline V gene are PRHDT and FYEKMQ (reference sequence). V lost 1 base to trimming and J lost 7 bases; unmatched junction nucleotides: 6. CDR3 sequence (DNA): TGTGCCAGCAGCTTAGAAGGACAGGCTTACGGGGAGCTGTTTTTT. Amino acids: CASSLEGQAYGELFF. Looking up the rest from reference TRBV13 and TRBJ2-2 gives the full variable domain: AAGVIQSPRHLIKEKRETATLKCYPIPRHDTVYWYQQGPGQDPQFLISFYEKMQSDKGSIPDRFSAQQFSDYHSELNMSSLELGDSALYFCASSLEGQAYGELFFGEGSRLTVL.

The chain links TRBV2 to TRBJ2-3; tentatively, D is TRBD2 (5 bases). Trimming took off 2 bases at V and 1 base at J, with 10 bases between the two ends. The germline V gene has CDR1 SNHLY and CDR2 FYNNEI. There are 15 residues in the CDR3. CDR3 amino acids: CASSEYRTGTDTQYF. DNA for the CDR3: TGTGCCAGCAGTGAATATAGGACTGGCACAGATACGCAGTATTTT.

The chain recombines TRBV4-1 with TRBJ2-4; weak D call: TRBD2 (6 bases). The germline V gene has CDR1 MGHRA and CDR2 YSYEKL. The CDR3 has 14 residues. V was trimmed by 2 bases and J by 8 bases, leaving 13 bases between them. The CDR3 protein is CASSQFPRDYIQYF. The CDR3 DNA sequence: TGCGCCAGCAGCCAATTCCCCCGGGACTACATTCAGTACTTC.

In this sample, this clone turned up once. V and J are TRBV6-8 and TRBJ2-2; 8 bases are a match to TRBD1. V was clipped by 2 bases and J by 6 bases; unmatched bases: 17. The germline CDR1 and CDR2 sequences are MNHGY and SAAAGT. The CDR3 runs to 19 residues. CDR3 residues: CASSYNRRGQGKVSGELFF. For the CDR3, the DNA is TGTGCCAGCAGTTACAATCGCCGAGGACAGGGTAAGGTGTCCGGGGAGCTGTTTTTT.

The rearrangement links TRBV7-9 to TRBJ1-4, with D tentatively TRBD1 (5 bases). The CDR3 is made up of 14 amino acids. The V end was cut by 1 base, the J end by 6 bases, with 9 bases between. Germline CDR1 SEHNR, CDR2 FQNEAQ (reference sequence). The CDR3 DNA reads as TGTGCCAGCAGCTTAGGGCAGGGATATGAAAAACTGTTTTTT. Protein sequence: CASSLGQGYEKLFF. The full variable domain, in which reference TRBV7-9 and TRBJ1-4 provide the parts outside the CDR3, is DTGVSQNPRHKITKRGQNVTFRCDPISEHNRLYWYRQTLGQGPEFLTYFQNEAQLEKSRLLSDRFSAERPKGSFSTLEIQRTEQGDSAMYLCASSLGQGYEKLFFGSGTQLSVL.

The chain combines TRBV2 with TRBJ2-4; D possibly corresponds to TRBD2 (5 bases). The CDR3 covers 14 residues. Deletions cut 6 bases from V and 0 bases from J, with 9 bases between. The germline gives CDR1 SNHLY, CDR2 FYNNEI. The CDR3 loop reads CASRPGLAKNIQYF. The CDR3 DNA follows: TGTGCCAGCAGACCTGGACTAGCCAAAAACATTCAGTACTTC. The variable domain in full, with the rest retrieved from reference TRBV2 and TRBJ2-4, is EPEVTQTPSHQVTQMGQEVILRCVPISNHLYFYWYRQILGQKVEFLVSFYNNEISEKSEIFDDQFSVERPDGSNFTLKIRSTKLEDSAMYFCASRPGLAKNIQYFGAGTRLSVL.

The chain carries TRBV27 and TRBJ1-5; tentatively, D is TRBD1 (5 bases). The CDR3 runs 14 residues. Germline V gene data show CDR1 as MNHEY and CDR2 as SMNVEV (reference sequence). V lost 2 bases to trimming and J lost 6 bases, with 11 bases between them. The CDR3 coding sequence is TGTGCCAGCAGTTTACGGGGGGTCGGTCAGCCCCAGCATTTT. This sequence encodes CASSLRGVGQPQHF.

This clone showed up just a few times. The V gene is TRBV9, the J gene TRBJ2-2; D might be TRBD2 (6 bases). V was cut by 2 bases and J by 1 base, with 9 bases left in between. The germline V gene encodes CDR1 SGDLS and CDR2 YYNGEE. The CDR3 has 15 amino acids. Here the CDR3 reads CASSVGGRNTGELFF. The CDR3 region has the DNA TGTGCCAGCAGCGTCGGGGGAAGGAACACCGGGGAGCTGTTTTTT.

V usage is TRBV12-5 and J usage is TRBJ2-5; 8 nucleotides line up with TRBD2. The CDR3 contains 12 residues. Per germline, CDR1 LGHNT and CDR2 FRNRAP. After removal of 5 bases from V and 9 bases from J, the junction contained 5 bases not matched to a gene. CDR3 DNA: TGTGCTAGTGGTCCCGGGGGGGCCGCCCAGTACTTC. Translation gives CASGPGGAAQYF.

The J gene is TRBJ1-6, the V gene TRBV5-4; 8 nucleotides agree with TRBD1. Looked up from germline, CDR1 is SGHNT and CDR2 is YYREEE (reference sequence). Trimming cost V 2 bases and J 3 bases; bases outside gene matches: 1. The CDR3 is 15 residues long. The CDR3 loop is CASSFGQGYNSPLHF. The CDR3 nucleotides read TGTGCCAGCAGCTTTGGACAGGGCTATAATTCACCCCTCCACTTT. The variable domain in full, completed from reference TRBV5-4 and TRBJ1-6, reads ETGVTQSPTHLIKTRGQQVTLRCSSQSGHNTVSWYQQALGQGPQFIFQYYREEENGRGNFPPRFSGLQFPNYSSELNVNALELDDSALYLCASSFGQGYNSPLHFGNGTRLTVT.